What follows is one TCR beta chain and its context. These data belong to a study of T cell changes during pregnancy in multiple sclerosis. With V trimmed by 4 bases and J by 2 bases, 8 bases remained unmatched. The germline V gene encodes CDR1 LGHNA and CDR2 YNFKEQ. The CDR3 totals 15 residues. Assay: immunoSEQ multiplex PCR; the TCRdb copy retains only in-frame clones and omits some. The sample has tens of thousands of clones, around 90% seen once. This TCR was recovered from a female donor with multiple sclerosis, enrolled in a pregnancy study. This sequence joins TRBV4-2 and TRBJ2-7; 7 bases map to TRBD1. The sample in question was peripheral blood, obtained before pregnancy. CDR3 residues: CASSPQRGPAYEQYF. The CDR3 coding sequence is TGTGCCAGCAGCCCACAGAGGGGGCCAGCCTACGAGCAGTACTTC.